These T cell receptor beta chains were read from a single sample in a study of cytomegalovirus exposure and HLA in healthy donors. Sequenced by immunoSEQ multiplex PCR; TCRdb stores in-frame clones only, minus some. The data contain some 130,000 clones, 84% of them singletons. Source material: PBMCs. The source is a woman in her thirties in good health and CMV-seronegative. Both conserved end residues are part of each CDR3. A D gene is named only where the DNA matches it firmly. Clone size is shown for a subset of rows, as once, few, many or a class of expanded clone.

D: NA
size: NA
J: TRBJ2-7
V: TRBV7-9
length: 14
DNA: TGTGCCAGCACCATTAAGCAGGGGCCCTACGAGCAGTACTTC
CDR3: CASTIKQGPYEQYF

D: TRBD1
size: NA
J: TRBJ1-6
V: TRBV28
length: 14
DNA: TGTGCCAGCAGGAACAGGGGAAATAATTCACCCCTCCACTTT
CDR3: CASRNRGNNSPLHF

D: NA
size: NA
J: TRBJ1-2
V: TRBV5-1
length: 15
DNA: TGCGCCAGCAGTCTTGGTGAGGTTTATAACTATGGCTACACCTTC
CDR3: CASSLGEVYNYGYTF

D: NA
size: few
J: TRBJ1-2
V: TRBV5-1
length: 15
DNA: TGCGCCAGCAGCTCCCGGGAGGGGGCTAACTATGGCTACACCTTC
CDR3: CASSSREGANYGYTF

D: TRBD1
size: NA
J: TRBJ2-3
V: TRBV5-1
length: 15
DNA: TGCGCCAGCAGCTTGGGGGGACAGGTATCAGATACGCAGTATTTT
CDR3: CASSLGGQVSDTQYF

D: TRBD1
size: few
J: TRBJ1-6
V: TRBV27
length: 13
DNA: TGTGCCAGTGGTGACAGGGGGCTAACACCCCTCCACTTT
CDR3: CASGDRGLTPLHF

D: NA
size: NA
J: TRBJ2-1
V: TRBV27
length: 16
DNA: TGTGCCAGCAGTTGGGCCTCAGGGGACCACCACAATGAGCAGTTCTTC
CDR3: CASSWASGDHHNEQFF

D: TRBD1
size: NA
J: TRBJ1-2
V: TRBV6-1
length: 15
DNA: TGTGCCAGCAGTCGCGGACAGGGGCCCAGCTATGGCTACACCTTC
CDR3: CASSRGQGPSYGYTF

D: NA
size: few
J: TRBJ1-2
V: TRBV4-2
length: 13
DNA: TGTGCCAGCAGCCAGCAGGGTTCACGCGGCTACACCTTC
CDR3: CASSQQGSRGYTF

D: NA
size: few
J: TRBJ2-5
V: TRBV19
length: 15
DNA: TGTGCCAGTAGTATAAATCTAGCTAACCAAGAGACCCAGTACTTC
CDR3: CASSINLANQETQYF

D: NA
size: NA
J: TRBJ2-7
V: TRBV7-8
length: 13
DNA: TGTGCCAGCAGCTTAGAACGGTCCGTTTTGAGGTACTTC
CDR3: CASSLERSVLRYF

D: NA
size: NA
J: TRBJ1-3
V: TRBV27
length: 15
DNA: TGTGCCAGCAGTTCCCAGGGGTGGTCTGGAAACACCATATATTTT
CDR3: CASSSQGWSGNTIYF

D: NA
size: NA
J: TRBJ1-3
V: TRBV7-2
length: 16
DNA: TGTGCCAGCAGCTTAGCGGGGGCGGGTGCCGGAAACACCATATATTTT
CDR3: CASSLAGAGAGNTIYF

D: NA
size: NA
J: TRBJ2-2
V: TRBV5-1
length: 16
DNA: TGCGCCAGCAGCTCACGTGGGCAATCTAACACCGGGGAGCTGTTTTTT
CDR3: CASSSRGQSNTGELFF

D: TRBD1
size: NA
J: TRBJ2-7
V: TRBV11-3
length: 15
DNA: TGTGCCAGCAGCCGACCGGGACAGCAGGAATACGAGCAGTACTTC
CDR3: CASSRPGQQEYEQYF

D: NA
size: NA
J: TRBJ2-5
V: TRBV2
length: 15
DNA: TGTGCCAGCAGTCTCGGGGGTAATACCCAAGAGACCCAGTACTTC
CDR3: CASSLGGNTQETQYF

D: NA
size: NA
J: TRBJ1-1
V: TRBV29-1
length: 13
DNA: TGCAGCGTTGGGCACAGGGACCAAACTGAAGCTTTCTTT
CDR3: CSVGHRDQTEAFF

D: NA
size: NA
J: TRBJ2-3
V: TRBV7-9
length: 14
DNA: TGTGCCAGCAGCTTTGAACAGAGCACAGATACGCAGTATTTT
CDR3: CASSFEQSTDTQYF

D: TRBD2
size: NA
J: TRBJ2-5
V: TRBV30
length: 17
DNA: TGTGCCTGGAGTGTAGGTGGAAGCGGGGGGGGCAGACTGGCCCAGTACTTC
CDR3: CAWSVGGSGGGRLAQYF

D: NA
size: NA
J: TRBJ1-1
V: TRBV7-2
length: 15
DNA: TGTGCCAGCAGCTTCCTGGGGCATATGAACACTGAAGCTTTCTTT
CDR3: CASSFLGHMNTEAFF

D: TRBD1
size: NA
J: TRBJ1-2
V: TRBV2
length: 18
DNA: TGTGCCAGCAGTGAAACGGGGGTCGGCAGGGGGCTGAGCTATGGCTACACCTTC
CDR3: CASSETGVGRGLSYGYTF

D: NA
size: NA
J: TRBJ1-6
V: TRBV9
length: 13
DNA: TGTGCCAGCAGCGTATCAGTTAATTCACCCCTCCACTTT
CDR3: CASSVSVNSPLHF

D: NA
size: NA
J: TRBJ2-1
V: TRBV5-1
length: 16
DNA: TGCGCCAGCAGCTCGTGGACTGGCAGCGGTGTGAATGAGCAGTTCTTC
CDR3: CASSSWTGSGVNEQFF

D: TRBD1
size: NA
J: TRBJ1-2
V: TRBV7-8
length: 17
DNA: TGTGCCAGCAGCTTCGGGAGCTCCGGGACAGCTAACTATGGCTACACCTTC
CDR3: CASSFGSSGTANYGYTF

D: NA
size: NA
J: TRBJ1-5
V: TRBV2
length: 15
DNA: TGTGCCAGCAGCCAAGGAAAGGGGGACAATCAGCCCCAGCATTTT
CDR3: CASSQGKGDNQPQHF

D: TRBD1
size: NA
J: TRBJ2-6
V: TRBV6-5
length: 15
DNA: TGTGCCACCGGGACAGGGGCCTCTGGGGCCAACGTCCTGACTTTC
CDR3: CATGTGASGANVLTF

D: NA
size: NA
J: TRBJ2-1
V: TRBV10-1
length: 14
DNA: TGCGCCAGCAGCTTATCGGGCTCCTACAATGAGCAGTTCTTC
CDR3: CASSLSGSYNEQFF

D: NA
size: once
J: TRBJ1-5
V: TRBV29-1
length: 12
DNA: TGCAGCGCTCCGGGGGGGACTCAGCCCCAGCATTTT
CDR3: CSAPGGTQPQHF

D: NA
size: NA
J: TRBJ1-1
V: TRBV10-3
length: 15
DNA: TGTGCCATCAGTGAGTCTTCTTACACGAACACTGAAGCTTTCTTT
CDR3: CAISESSYTNTEAFF

D: NA
size: NA
J: TRBJ2-1
V: TRBV19
length: 14
DNA: TGTGCCAGTAGTAGCGGCGGTGCCTACAATGAGCAGTTCTTC
CDR3: CASSSGGAYNEQFF

D: NA
size: NA
J: TRBJ2-1
V: TRBV5-1
length: 15
DNA: TGCGCCAGCAGCTTGGGACAGGCCGCCTACAATGAGCAGTTCTTC
CDR3: CASSLGQAAYNEQFF

D: NA
size: few
J: TRBJ2-5
V: TRBV7-2
length: 14
DNA: TGTGCCAGCAGCTTATACGTCGGCCAAGAGACCCAGTACTTC
CDR3: CASSLYVGQETQYF

D: TRBD2
size: NA
J: TRBJ2-5
V: TRBV9
length: 16
DNA: TGTGCCAGCAGCGTTGGGGAGAGGCGGGGGGGAGAGACCCAGTACTTC
CDR3: CASSVGERRGGETQYF

D: NA
size: NA
J: TRBJ1-5
V: TRBV19
length: 13
DNA: TGTGCCAGTAGTATGTTCAGCGATCAGCCCCAGCATTTT
CDR3: CASSMFSDQPQHF

D: NA
size: NA
J: TRBJ2-1
V: TRBV19
length: 13
DNA: TGTGCCAGTAGTAGAGGGTCCTACAATGAGCAGTTCTTC
CDR3: CASSRGSYNEQFF

D: TRBD1
size: once
J: TRBJ1-5
V: TRBV7-2
length: 15
DNA: TGTGCCAGCAGCACACAGGGGGTAGGCAATCAGCCCCAGCATTTT
CDR3: CASSTQGVGNQPQHF

D: NA
size: many
J: TRBJ2-2
V: TRBV2
length: 11
DNA: TGTGCCAGCACAAACACCGGGGAGCTGTTTTTT
CDR3: CASTNTGELFF

D: NA
size: NA
J: TRBJ2-7
V: TRBV7-9
length: 13
DNA: TGTGCCAGCAGCTTATCGCCAGGGTACGAGCAGTACTTC
CDR3: CASSLSPGYEQYF

D: TRBD1
size: NA
J: TRBJ2-7
V: TRBV7-8
length: 18
DNA: TGTGCCAGCAGCTTTTTCGCTAGCAGGGGGAAGCTTATGTACGAGCAGTACTTC
CDR3: CASSFFASRGKLMYEQYF

D: NA
size: NA
J: TRBJ1-1
V: TRBV28
length: 15
DNA: TGTGCCAGCAGTTTAAGTGTCCAGGGGCGCACTGAAGCTTTCTTT
CDR3: CASSLSVQGRTEAFF

D: NA
size: NA
J: TRBJ1-6
V: TRBV5-1
length: 15
DNA: TGCGCCAGCAGCTTGGGGCAGGCAAATAATTCACCCCTCCACTTT
CDR3: CASSLGQANNSPLHF

D: TRBD1
size: NA
J: TRBJ1-6
V: TRBV5-4
length: 12
DNA: TGTGCCAGCAGCTTGGGAGACAGGGCCCTCCACTTT
CDR3: CASSLGDRALHF

D: TRBD1
size: few
J: TRBJ2-3
V: TRBV19
length: 16
DNA: TGTGCCAGCTCACTACGGAGGACAGGGGATAGAGATACGCAGTATTTT
CDR3: CASSLRRTGDRDTQYF

D: NA
size: NA
J: TRBJ1-1
V: TRBV5-4
length: 13
DNA: TGTGCCAGCAGCTTGCGGGAGAACACTGAAGCTTTCTTT
CDR3: CASSLRENTEAFF

D: TRBD2
size: few
J: TRBJ2-3
V: TRBV9
length: 15
DNA: TGTGCCAGCAGCGTAGTGGCTAGCGGGGGGGATACGCAGTATTTT
CDR3: CASSVVASGGDTQYF

D: TRBD1
size: NA
J: TRBJ2-7
V: TRBV6-5
length: 15
DNA: TGTGCCAGCAGTTACTCGAGCACAGGGGTCTACGAGCAGTACTTC
CDR3: CASSYSSTGVYEQYF

D: TRBD1
size: NA
J: TRBJ1-4
V: TRBV2
length: 14
DNA: TGTGCCAGCAGTGAGGACAGGGGTAATGAAAAACTGTTTTTT
CDR3: CASSEDRGNEKLFF

D: NA
size: NA
J: TRBJ2-5
V: TRBV5-1
length: 13
DNA: TGCGCCAGCAGTCTAGGCCCGTTGGAGACCCAGTACTTC
CDR3: CASSLGPLETQYF

D: NA
size: NA
J: TRBJ1-1
V: TRBV18
length: 12
DNA: TGTGCCAGCTTAGGGGGAAACACTGAAGCTTTCTTT
CDR3: CASLGGNTEAFF

D: TRBD1
size: NA
J: TRBJ2-1
V: TRBV19
length: 14
DNA: TGTGCCAGTAGTTTAGGCTACAGGGGAACTGAGCAGTTCTTC
CDR3: CASSLGYRGTEQFF

D: TRBD1
size: NA
J: TRBJ1-4
V: TRBV7-2
length: 15
DNA: TGTGCCAGCAGCGTTCAGGGGGCAGTGAGAGAAAAACTGTTTTTT
CDR3: CASSVQGAVREKLFF

D: TRBD1
size: NA
J: TRBJ2-1
V: TRBV7-2
length: 14
DNA: TGTGCCAGCAGCCCGAGACAGGGAAGGAATGAGCAGTTCTTC
CDR3: CASSPRQGRNEQFF

D: TRBD1
size: once
J: TRBJ1-3
V: TRBV6-5
length: 13
DNA: TGTGCCAGCAGGACAGGGGATGGAAACACCATATATTTT
CDR3: CASRTGDGNTIYF

D: TRBD2
size: once
J: TRBJ2-3
V: TRBV5-1
length: 17
DNA: TGCGCCAGCAGCTTTGAGATAGCGGGGGACAGCACAGATACGCAGTATTTT
CDR3: CASSFEIAGDSTDTQYF

D: TRBD1
size: few
J: TRBJ2-5
V: TRBV4-2
length: 15
DNA: TGTGCCAGCAGCCAAACAACAGGGGGCTCAGAGACCCAGTACTTC
CDR3: CASSQTTGGSETQYF

D: TRBD1
size: NA
J: TRBJ1-1
V: TRBV19
length: 13
DNA: TGTGCCAGTAGTATTCAGACGGACAGGGGACCTTTCTTT
CDR3: CASSIQTDRGPFF

D: TRBD2
size: NA
J: TRBJ2-3
V: TRBV2
length: 16
DNA: TGTGCCAGCGGCCGTTCAAGCGGGGGGGCCCTAGATACGCAGTATTTT
CDR3: CASGRSSGGALDTQYF

D: NA
size: NA
J: TRBJ2-3
V: TRBV5-6
length: 14
DNA: TGTGCCAGCAACCTCCCAGGTGGTACAGATACGCAGTATTTT
CDR3: CASNLPGGTDTQYF

D: TRBD1
size: NA
J: TRBJ1-1
V: TRBV19
length: 14
DNA: TGTGCCAGTATGGGGACAGCGATACGGGATGTGACTTTCTTT
CDR3: CASMGTAIRDVTFF

D: NA
size: NA
J: TRBJ2-1
V: TRBV7-2
length: 13
DNA: TGTGCCAGCACTCTCGGGGAATGGAATGAGCAGTTCTTC
CDR3: CASTLGEWNEQFF